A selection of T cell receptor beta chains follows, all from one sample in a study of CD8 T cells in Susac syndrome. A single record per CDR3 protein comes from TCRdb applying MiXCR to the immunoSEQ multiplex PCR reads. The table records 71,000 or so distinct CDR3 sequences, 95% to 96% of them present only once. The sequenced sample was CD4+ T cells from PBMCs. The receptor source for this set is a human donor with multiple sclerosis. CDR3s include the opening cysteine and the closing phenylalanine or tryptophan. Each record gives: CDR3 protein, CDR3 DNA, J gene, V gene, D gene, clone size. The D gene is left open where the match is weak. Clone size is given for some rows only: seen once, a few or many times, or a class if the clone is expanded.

CDR3 protein: CAWSPGDNQPQHF; CDR3 DNA: TGTGCCTGGAGCCCCGGGGACAATCAGCCCCAGCATTTT; J gene: TRBJ1-5; V gene: TRBV30; D gene: .; clone size: .
CDR3 protein: CASRAMGSSYEQYF; CDR3 DNA: TGTGCCAGCCGAGCTATGGGGAGCTCCTACGAGCAGTACTTC; J gene: TRBJ2-7; V gene: TRBV6-1; D gene: .; clone size: .
CDR3 protein: CASSLTAGAGGQWEQFF; CDR3 DNA: TGTGCCAGCAGTCTAACCGCCGGGGCGGGGGGGCAGTGGGAGCAGTTCTTC; J gene: TRBJ2-1; V gene: TRBV6-2/TRBV6-3; D gene: TRBD2; clone size: .
CDR3 protein: CASSVIPESNTEAFF; CDR3 DNA: TGTGCCAGCAGCGTCATCCCTGAATCGAACACTGAAGCTTTCTTT; J gene: TRBJ1-1; V gene: TRBV9; D gene: .; clone size: .
CDR3 protein: CASSLHRGKPQHF; CDR3 DNA: TGTGCCAGCAGCTTGCACAGGGGGAAGCCCCAGCATTTT; J gene: TRBJ1-5; V gene: TRBV5-6; D gene: TRBD1; clone size: .
CDR3 protein: CSAPTGSQETQYF; CDR3 DNA: TGCAGTGCCCCGACGGGGAGCCAAGAGACCCAGTACTTC; J gene: TRBJ2-5; V gene: TRBV20-1; D gene: .; clone size: .
CDR3 protein: CASSPISGQHTGELFF; CDR3 DNA: TGTGCCAGCAGCCCTATATCGGGACAGCATACCGGGGAGCTGTTTTTT; J gene: TRBJ2-2; V gene: TRBV4-2; D gene: TRBD1; clone size: .
CDR3 protein: CASSLAYRPSGANVLTF; CDR3 DNA: TGTGCCAGCAGCTTAGCGTACAGGCCCTCTGGGGCCAACGTCCTGACTTTC; J gene: TRBJ2-6; V gene: TRBV7-9; D gene: .; clone size: .
CDR3 protein: CASSQGYYEQYF; CDR3 DNA: TGTGCCAGCAGCCAAGGGTACTACGAGCAGTACTTC; J gene: TRBJ2-7; V gene: TRBV3-1; D gene: .; clone size: .
CDR3 protein: CASSPRSDNQPQHF; CDR3 DNA: TGTGCCAGCAGCCCCCGGTCCGACAATCAGCCCCAGCATTTT; J gene: TRBJ1-5; V gene: TRBV7-6; D gene: .; clone size: .
CDR3 protein: CASSLTGSFSSYEQYF; CDR3 DNA: TGTGCCAGCAGTTTAACAGGTTCCTTTAGCTCCTACGAGCAGTACTTC; J gene: TRBJ2-7; V gene: TRBV28; D gene: .; clone size: .
CDR3 protein: CASSKLYNEQFF; CDR3 DNA: TGTGCCAGCAGTAAACTCTACAATGAGCAGTTCTTC; J gene: TRBJ2-1; V gene: TRBV12-3/TRBV12-4; D gene: .; clone size: .
CDR3 protein: CAWSRDRGPTDTQYF; CDR3 DNA: TGTGCCTGGAGTAGGGACAGGGGACCCACAGATACGCAGTATTTT; J gene: TRBJ2-3; V gene: TRBV30; D gene: TRBD1; clone size: .
CDR3 protein: CASSNARGGLPNNEQFF; CDR3 DNA: TGTGCCAGCAGCAACGCTCGGGGGGGGCTCCCTAACAATGAGCAGTTCTTC; J gene: TRBJ2-1; V gene: TRBV6-1; D gene: TRBD2; clone size: .
CDR3 protein: CASSEFKGGSEKLFF; CDR3 DNA: TGTGCCAGCAGTGAATTTAAAGGGGGATCGGAAAAACTGTTTTTT; J gene: TRBJ1-4; V gene: TRBV25-1; D gene: .; clone size: .
CDR3 protein: CAISGQGPLNTEAFF; CDR3 DNA: TGTGCCATCAGTGGGCAGGGGCCCTTGAACACTGAAGCTTTCTTT; J gene: TRBJ1-1; V gene: TRBV10-3; D gene: .; clone size: .
CDR3 protein: CASSLAPTYEQYF; CDR3 DNA: TGTGCCAGCAGCTTAGCACCGACGTACGAGCAGTACTTC; J gene: TRBJ2-7; V gene: TRBV7-2; D gene: .; clone size: few
CDR3 protein: CASKGHRAVETQYF; CDR3 DNA: TGTGCCAGCAAAGGCCACAGGGCCGTGGAGACCCAGTACTTC; J gene: TRBJ2-5; V gene: TRBV28; D gene: .; clone size: .
CDR3 protein: CASSPRGDGGPQHF; CDR3 DNA: TGCGCCAGCAGCCCTCGCGGGGACGGAGGGCCCCAGCATTTT; J gene: TRBJ1-5; V gene: TRBV5-1; D gene: .; clone size: .
CDR3 protein: CASSQDWGGSGNTIYF; CDR3 DNA: TGTGCCAGCAGCCAAGATTGGGGGGGATCTGGAAACACCATATATTTT; J gene: TRBJ1-3; V gene: TRBV3-1; D gene: .; clone size: .
CDR3 protein: CASSLGQTDREPQHF; CDR3 DNA: TGTGCCAGCAGCTTAGGGCAGACGGATAGGGAGCCCCAGCATTTT; J gene: TRBJ1-5; V gene: TRBV7-2; D gene: .; clone size: .
CDR3 protein: CASSPAAGTPQHF; CDR3 DNA: TGTGCCAGCAGCCCTGCGGCAGGAACGCCCCAGCATTTT; J gene: TRBJ1-5; V gene: TRBV7-9; D gene: .; clone size: .
CDR3 protein: CASSLARVGQGAILGKNIQYF; CDR3 DNA: TGTGCCAGCAGTTTAGCGCGGGTTGGACAGGGGGCGATTTTGGGCAAAAACATTCAGTACTTC; J gene: TRBJ2-4; V gene: TRBV12-3/TRBV12-4; D gene: TRBD1; clone size: once
CDR3 protein: CATSDPRTSGGETQYF; CDR3 DNA: TGTGCCACCAGTGACCCCAGGACTAGCGGAGGGGAGACCCAGTACTTC; J gene: TRBJ2-5; V gene: TRBV24-1; D gene: TRBD2; clone size: .
CDR3 protein: CASRRYSGRGIGASGDQETQYF; CDR3 DNA: TGTGCCAGCAGACGCTATTCGGGGCGCGGGATTGGGGCTAGCGGAGATCAAGAGACCCAGTACTTC; J gene: TRBJ2-5; V gene: TRBV11-1; D gene: TRBD2; clone size: .
CDR3 protein: CSVVLGAGQPQHF; CDR3 DNA: TGCAGTGTAGTTCTGGGGGCTGGTCAGCCCCAGCATTTT; J gene: TRBJ1-5; V gene: TRBV20-1; D gene: .; clone size: .
CDR3 protein: CASSYSTRLAGGGTGELFF; CDR3 DNA: TGTGCCAGCAGTTACTCGACCCGACTAGCGGGGGGAGGCACCGGGGAGCTGTTTTTT; J gene: TRBJ2-2; V gene: TRBV6-5; D gene: TRBD2; clone size: .
CDR3 protein: CASSRDGDEKLFF; CDR3 DNA: TGTGCCAGCAGTCGGGACGGAGATGAAAAACTGTTTTTT; J gene: TRBJ1-4; V gene: TRBV6-5; D gene: .; clone size: .
CDR3 protein: CASSAVIMNTEAFF; CDR3 DNA: TGTGCCAGCAGTGCAGTAATAATGAACACTGAAGCTTTCTTT; J gene: TRBJ1-1; V gene: TRBV12-3/TRBV12-4; D gene: .; clone size: once
CDR3 protein: CASSVAARGGNTIYF; CDR3 DNA: TGTGCCAGCAGCGTAGCGGCAAGAGGTGGAAACACCATATATTTT; J gene: TRBJ1-3; V gene: TRBV9; D gene: .; clone size: .
CDR3 protein: CASSYQGGVEPQHF; CDR3 DNA: TGTGCCAGCAGCTACCAGGGGGGTGTGGAGCCCCAGCATTTT; J gene: TRBJ1-5; V gene: TRBV12-3/TRBV12-4; D gene: TRBD1; clone size: .
CDR3 protein: CASSQDGGVDEQFF; CDR3 DNA: TGCGCCAGCAGCCAAGACGGGGGGGTGGATGAGCAGTTCTTC; J gene: TRBJ2-1; V gene: TRBV4-1; D gene: TRBD2; clone size: .
CDR3 protein: CASSSSGGWETQYF; CDR3 DNA: TGTGCCAGCAGCTCATCAGGGGGTTGGGAGACCCAGTACTTC; J gene: TRBJ2-5; V gene: TRBV7-2; D gene: TRBD1; clone size: .
CDR3 protein: CSVEKSGYGYTF; CDR3 DNA: TGCAGCGTTGAAAAATCCGGCTATGGCTACACCTTC; J gene: TRBJ1-2; V gene: TRBV29-1; D gene: .; clone size: .
CDR3 protein: CATSDAGNRGTDTQYF; CDR3 DNA: TGTGCCACCAGTGATGCCGGGAACCGAGGGACAGATACGCAGTATTTT; J gene: TRBJ2-3; V gene: TRBV24-1; D gene: .; clone size: .
CDR3 protein: CASGFASGSYNEQFF; CDR3 DNA: TGCGCCAGCGGGTTTGCCTCAGGCTCCTACAATGAGCAGTTCTTC; J gene: TRBJ2-1; V gene: TRBV5-1; D gene: .; clone size: .
CDR3 protein: CASSPSFGGETQYF; CDR3 DNA: TGTGCCAGCAGCCCTTCCTTTGGGGGAGAGACCCAGTACTTC; J gene: TRBJ2-5; V gene: TRBV3-1; D gene: .; clone size: .